This TCR beta chain was identified during a study of graft-versus-host responses after intestinal transplantation. Overall study: Transplant recipients had multivisceral, liver-intestinal, or isolated intestinal grafts.

Germline V lookup: CDR1 SQVTM, CDR2 ANQGSEA. CDR3 length: 12 residues. Trimming took 4 bases from V and 4 from J, leaving 8 bases between them. Note on this clone: Its antigen remains unknown.

Assay: immunoSEQ multiplex PCR; the TCRdb copy retains only in-frame clones and omits some. The table lists some 81,000 clones, roughly nine tenths of them singletons. Regarding the study as a whole: The study associated peak circulating GvH clone levels with early post-transplant HvG declines. Recipient marrow held GvH clones, some first seen in ileum or blood.

The J gene is TRBJ1-5, the V gene TRBV29-1; D unclear. The sequence derives from a human donor who received an intestinal transplant. This specimen was unstimulated CD4+ T cells sorted from spleen or lymph node cells, taken before intestinal transplant. CDR3 nucleotide sequence: TGCAGCGTTGGAGGAACGAATCAGCCCCAGCATTTT. It specifies CSVGGTNQPQHF. Full variable domain (remainder filled in from reference TRBV29-1 and TRBJ1-5): SAVISQKPSRDICQRGTSLTIQCQVDSQVTMMFWYRQQPGQSLTLIATANQGSEATYESGFVIDKFPISRPNLTFSTLTVSNMSPEDSSIYLCSVGGTNQPQHFGDGTRLSIL.